The 2 T cell receptor beta chains listed next were all sequenced from one sample in a study of T-cell memory formation after mild COVID-19. TCRdb recomputed calls from the 5' RACE reads with MiXCR, one row per CDR3 protein. The sample lists about 150,000 distinct CDR3 sequences, 25% occurring once. The specimen sequenced was PBMCs or a T cell subset sorted from them (not recorded which). The receptors were gathered from an adult woman who had mild COVID-19 (a few samples of this study predate the infection). Cell type and time point are not known.

The CDR3 nucleotides are TGTGCCAGCAGCCCCCCGGGGACAGGGCCCACCTACGAGCAGTACTTC. This encodes CASSPPGTGPTYEQYF. The chain recombines TRBV9 with TRBJ2-7; 9 bases agree with TRBD1. V dropped 4 bases and J dropped 2; count of bases not matched to a gene: 10. This CDR3 has 16 residues. The germline gives CDR1 SGDLS, CDR2 YYNGEE.

CDR3 sequence (DNA): TGCAGTGCTAACGGAGTAGCCTACGAGCAGTACTTC. Protein product: CSANGVAYEQYF. This chain links TRBV20-1 with TRBJ2-7; D ambiguous. This CDR3 region has 12 residues. Trimming took 4 bases from V and 2 from J, leaving 9 bases between them. Germline loops: CDR1 DFQATT, CDR2 SNEGSKA (reference sequence).